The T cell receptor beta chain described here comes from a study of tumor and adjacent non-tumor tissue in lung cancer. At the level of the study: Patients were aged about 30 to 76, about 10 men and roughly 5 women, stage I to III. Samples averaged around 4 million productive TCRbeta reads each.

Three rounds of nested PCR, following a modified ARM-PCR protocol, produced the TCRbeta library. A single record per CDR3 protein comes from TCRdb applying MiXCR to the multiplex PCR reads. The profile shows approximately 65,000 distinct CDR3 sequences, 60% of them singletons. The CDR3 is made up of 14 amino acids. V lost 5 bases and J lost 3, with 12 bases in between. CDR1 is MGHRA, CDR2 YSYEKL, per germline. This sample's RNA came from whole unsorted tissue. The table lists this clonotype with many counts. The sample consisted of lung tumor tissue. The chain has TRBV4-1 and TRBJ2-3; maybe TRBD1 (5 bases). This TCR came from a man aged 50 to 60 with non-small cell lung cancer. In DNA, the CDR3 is TGCGCCAGCAGCTCCCAGGGCTATACAGATACGCAGTATTTT. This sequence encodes CASSSQGYTDTQYF.